These 32 T cell receptor beta chains came from one sample sequenced in a study of early T cells in non-severe SARS-CoV-2 infection. TCRdb analysed the 5' RACE reads with MiXCR anew, one entry per CDR3 protein. This table holds 120,000 or so distinct CDR3 sequences, roughly an eighth found once. Material: whole blood, obtained at baseline. The receptors stem from an adult who was a healthcare worker with PCR-confirmed SARS-CoV-2 infection or an uninfected control (not recorded which).

This clonotype was picked up a small number of times. The rearrangement joins TRBV7-9 to TRBJ2-7, with D uncertain. CDR3 length: 11 residues. V lost 4 bases and J 7 bases, leaving 8 bases between the germline ends. CDR1 and CDR2 (germline): SEHNR, FQNEAQ (reference sequence). The CDR3 spells CASSSRIEQYF. DNA of the CDR3: TGTGCCAGCAGCTCCCGTATAGAGCAGTACTTC. Full variable domain (rest looked up from reference TRBV7-9 and TRBJ2-7): DTGVSQNPRHKITKRGQNVTFRCDPISEHNRLYWYRQTLGQGPEFLTYFQNEAQLEKSRLLSDRFSAERPKGSFSTLEIQRTEQGDSAMYLCASSSRIEQYFGPGTRLTVT.

This clonotype has at least ten counts. This rearrangement joins TRBV6-5 to TRBJ1-2; D is ambiguous. V was trimmed by 4 bases and J by 0 bases, leaving 12 bases between them. The CDR3 contains 15 residues. The V gene's germline CDR1 is MNHEY and CDR2 SVGAGI. The CDR3 sequence: CASSFERASNYGYTF. For the CDR3, the DNA is TGTGCCAGCAGTTTCGAGCGGGCGTCTAACTATGGCTACACCTTC.

J is TRBJ1-6 and V is TRBV28, with unresolved D. This CDR3 spans 13 amino acids. CDR1 and CDR2 (germline): MDHEN, SYDVKM. V was cut by 4 bases and J by 8 bases, with 9 bases left in between. CDR3: CASSSRWDSPLHF. The DNA for the CDR3 is TGTGCCAGCAGTTCCCGATGGGATTCACCCCTCCACTTT.

In this sample, this clonotype turned up a few times. This chain links TRBV29-1 with TRBJ1-1; the D is unclear. This CDR3 region has 10 residues. CDR1 is SQVTM, CDR2 ANQGSEA, per germline. V was clipped by 4 bases and J by 3 bases, with 3 bases between them. CDR3 region: CSVVHTEAFF. The CDR3 coding sequence is TGCAGCGTTGTTCACACTGAAGCTTTCTTT.

This clonotype has ten or more counts. The chain combines TRBV7-8 with TRBJ2-3; perhaps TRBD2 as D (5 bases). Per the germline V gene, CDR1 is SGHVS and CDR2 is FQNEAQ. The CDR3 loop spans 14 amino acids. The V end lost 5 bases, the J end lost 6 bases, and 15 bases lay between the germline ends. Here the CDR3 DNA reads TGTGCCAGCAGCGGCGGACTGTCGCACGATACGCAGTATTTT. Its protein product is CASSGGLSHDTQYF.

The genes are TRBV29-1 and TRBJ2-3, with 10 bases aligning to TRBD2. Germline loops: CDR1 SQVTM, CDR2 ANQGSEA. After removal of 7 bases from V and 9 bases from J, the junction contained 22 bases not matched to a gene. The length of the CDR3 is 17 residues. Written as DNA, the CDR3 is TGCAGCGCTACTGACGTATCTAGCGGGGGCCCATTGTTAACGCAGTATTTT. This encodes CSATDVSSGGPLLTQYF.

This clonotype came up a few times. V is TRBV24-1 and J is TRBJ1-2, with no clear D. Germline values: CDR1 KGHDR, CDR2 SFDVKD. This CDR3 spans 15 amino acids. The V gene lost 3 bases and the J gene lost 8 bases, with 18 bases spanning the gap. The chain's CDR3 is CATSDQDSSLPGYTF. The CDR3 nucleotides read TGTGCCACCAGTGATCAAGACTCATCATTGCCGGGCTACACCTTC.

This clonotype was found many times. The rearrangement uses TRBV29-1 and TRBJ2-6; no definite D call. Germline CDR1 and CDR2: SQVTM and ANQGSEA. V dropped 4 bases and J dropped 5 bases, with 9 bases sitting between them. This CDR3 comprises 13 residues. The DNA of the CDR3 is TGCAGCGTTGGGTACGGGTGGGCCAACGTCCTGACTTTC. It codes for CSVGYGWANVLTF.

The chain employs TRBV6-1 and TRBJ2-5, with D possibly being TRBD2 (6 bases). Deletions cut 2 bases from V and 5 bases from J, with 15 bases between. Germline lookup yields CDR1 MNHNS and CDR2 SASEGT. This CDR3 has 15 amino acids. The CDR3 sequence: CASSEMYGGWETQYF. The CDR3, as DNA: TGTGCCAGCAGTGAAATGTACGGGGGTTGGGAGACCCAGTACTTC.

The chain recombines TRBV6-6 with TRBJ1-6; 7 positions match TRBD1. V gave up 6 bases and J gave up 5 bases; unmatched junction bases: 4. Germline-derived CDR1 and CDR2 are MNHNY and SVGAGI (reference sequence). The CDR3 runs to 14 residues. As DNA, the CDR3 is TGTGCCAGCAGCCGGGACAGTGATAATTCACCCCTCCACTTT. The encoded protein is CASSRDSDNSPLHF.

The V and J genes are TRBV29-1 and TRBJ2-1; maybe TRBD2 (5 bases). Looked up from germline, CDR1 is SQVTM and CDR2 is ANQGSEA. The CDR3 is 16 amino acids. V was trimmed by 6 bases and J by 2 bases, leaving 20 bases between them. The CDR3 DNA reads as TGCAGCGTCCATAGGACTCCGTTGAGCACCTACAATGAGCAGTTCTTC. Protein: CSVHRTPLSTYNEQFF.

This clonotype was observed a handful of times. The rearrangement links TRBV6-1 to TRBJ1-3, with a tentative D call TRBD1 (6 bases). V was cut by 5 bases and J by 4 bases, with 15 bases left in between. The CDR3 is 15 amino acids. Germline CDR1 is MNHNS and CDR2 is SASEGT. CDR3 coding DNA: TGTGCCAGCAGTCGAACGACAGGACAGGGAAACACCATATATTTT. It yields the protein CASSRTTGQGNTIYF.

This clonotype appeared a few times. DNA of the CDR3: TGTGCCTACGTGGGAGTCCCCACAGATACGCAGTATTTT. This encodes CAYVGVPTDTQYF. This rearrangement joins TRBV2 to TRBJ2-3, with D perhaps matching TRBD2 (5 bases). CDR3 length: 13 residues. Per germline, CDR1 SNHLY and CDR2 FYNNEI. Trimming left V 11 bases short and J 2 bases short, with 14 bases between.

This clonotype was observed many times. V and J are TRBV6-6 and TRBJ2-7, with a weak D call TRBD2 (6 bases). CDR3 length equals 15 residues. V lost 2 bases and J 3 bases, leaving 14 bases between the germline ends. Germline CDR1 MNHNY, CDR2 SVGAGI (reference sequence). The CDR3 loop reads CASSYTEGLNYEQYF. The CDR3 region has the DNA TGTGCCAGCAGTTACACGGAGGGACTCAACTACGAGCAGTACTTC.

This clonotype was seen at least ten times. The rearrangement joins TRBV12-3 or TRBV12-4 to TRBJ2-3; D unresolved. Trimming stripped 6 bases from V and 4 bases from J, with 5 bases between. The CDR3 covers 11 residues. Written as DNA, the CDR3 is TGTGCCAGCAGCTTCGCAGATACGCAGTATTTT. It encodes CASSFADTQYF.

This clonotype appeared many times. V and J are TRBV29-1 and TRBJ2-6, with 8 bases lining up with TRBD2. CDR1 SQVTM and CDR2 ANQGSEA come from the germline V gene. The CDR3 is 17 amino acids. V shed 1 base and J 0 bases; nucleotides not matched to a gene: 5. The CDR3 reads CSVEGLAGLSGANVLTF. The CDR3 region has the DNA TGCAGCGTTGAAGGTCTAGCGGGCCTCTCTGGGGCCAACGTCCTGACTTTC. The full variable domain, its missing parts supplied by reference TRBV29-1 and TRBJ2-6, is SAVISQKPSRDICQRGTSLTIQCQVDSQVTMMFWYRQQPGQSLTLIATANQGSEATYESGFVIDKFPISRPNLTFSTLTVSNMSPEDSSIYLCSVEGLAGLSGANVLTFGAGSRLTVL.

A note on this clonotype: The junction differs from germline at one of its ends, possibly a read error. The rearrangement joins TRBV7-9 to TRBJ1-2, with unresolved D. This CDR3 has 8 amino acids. Germline CDR1 SEHNR, CDR2 FQNEAQ (reference sequence). The chain's CDR3 is CASSPGLF. The CDR3 DNA reads TGTGCCAGCAGCCCCGGGCTATTC. The full variable domain, completed using reference TRBV7-9 and TRBJ1-2, is DTGVSQNPRHKITKRGQNVTFRCDPISEHNRLYWYRQTLGQGPEFLTYFQNEAQLEKSRLLSDRFSAERPKGSFSTLEIQRTEQGDSAMYLCASSPGLFGSGTRLTVV.

This clonotype has a handful of counts. The chain joins TRBV6-1 to TRBJ1-2; D uncertain. Germline V lookup: CDR1 MNHNS, CDR2 SASEGT. CDR3 length: 14 residues. Trimming took off 1 base at V and 5 bases at J, with 11 bases between the two ends. The CDR3: CASSEVTALYGYTF. For the CDR3, the DNA is TGTGCCAGCAGTGAAGTAACAGCGCTTTATGGCTACACCTTC.

The chain uses TRBV27 and TRBJ2-1, with 14 bases aligning to TRBD2. This CDR3 is built from 19 residues. Germline CDR1 MNHEY, CDR2 SMNVEV (reference sequence). V gave up 5 bases and J gave up 9 bases; unmatched junction bases: 18. CDR3 loop: CASSAPGLAGVAFTVEQFF. The CDR3 DNA sequence: TGTGCCAGCAGTGCCCCGGGACTAGCGGGAGTTGCGTTTACAGTTGAGCAGTTCTTC.

This clonotype was seen more than once but under ten times. The genes are TRBV7-3 and TRBJ2-2; D is uncertain. The CDR3 is 14 amino acids. CDR1 and CDR2 (germline): SGHTA, FQGTGA. V was trimmed by 2 bases and J by 4 bases, leaving 8 bases between them. The CDR3 DNA is TGTGCCAGCAGCTTACCCACGGCCACCGGGGAGCTGTTTTTT. Translation: CASSLPTATGELFF.

This clonotype was seen only a few times. This chain uses TRBV7-9 with TRBJ1-1, with D possibly being TRBD1 (6 bases). The CDR3 spans 15 residues. Germline V CDR1 and CDR2: SEHNR, FQNEAQ (reference sequence). The germline V and J ends were trimmed by 1 base and 1 base, with 10 bases remaining between them. The CDR3 sequence is CASSLVRGSNTEAFF. CDR3 coding DNA: TGTGCCAGCAGCTTAGTTAGGGGGTCGAACACTGAAGCTTTCTTT.

There are a few counts of this clonotype. The chain links TRBV28 to TRBJ2-1; maybe TRBD2 (6 bases). The length of the CDR3 is 15 residues. CDR1 MDHEN and CDR2 SYDVKM come from the germline V gene. V lost 3 bases to trimming and J lost 7 bases, with 16 bases between them. The CDR3 DNA follows: TGTGCCAGCAGTTTGAGGACGGCGGGGCGGAATGAGCAGTTCTTC. Translation: CASSLRTAGRNEQFF.

J is TRBJ2-7 and V is TRBV28; TRBD2 is a possible D gene (5 bases). CDR3 length: 13 residues. CDR1 MDHEN and CDR2 SYDVKM come from the germline V gene. V was shortened by 5 bases and J by 4 bases, with 12 bases between the two germline ends. CDR3 region: CASSGGPIYEQYF. CDR3 DNA: TGTGCCAGCAGTGGAGGCCCTATTTACGAGCAGTACTTC.

The chain uses TRBV12-3 or TRBV12-4 and TRBJ1-5, with a tentative D call TRBD1 (6 bases). Trimming took 3 bases from V and 11 from J, leaving 17 bases between them. The CDR3 spans 14 residues. The chain's CDR3 is CASSFSGARGAQHF. CDR3 DNA sequence: TGTGCCAGCAGTTTTTCAGGGGCGCGAGGAGCCCAGCATTTT.

V gene TRBV19 combines with J gene TRBJ2-1; 7 positions agree with TRBD1. Losses at the gene ends were 7 bases for V and 1 base for J; bases not matched to a gene: 10. The CDR3 totals 16 residues. The germline CDR1 and CDR2 sequences are LNHDA and SQIVND (reference sequence). The CDR3 bases are TGTGCCAGTACCTTGACAGGGAGCCTTTCCTACAATGAGCAGTTCTTC. This encodes CASTLTGSLSYNEQFF.

This clonotype was recorded a few times. The V gene is TRBV7-2, the J gene TRBJ1-6, with 7 bases lining up with TRBD1. Trimming removed 5 bases from V and 10 bases from J; junction bases left unmatched: 8. The CDR3 consists of 14 residues. The germline V gene encodes CDR1 SGHTA and CDR2 FQGNSA. The CDR3 spells CASSTGTEGSPLHF. The CDR3 region has the DNA TGTGCCAGCAGCACGGGGACAGAAGGGTCACCCCTCCACTTT.

This clonotype occurred a few times. The genes are TRBV10-1 and TRBJ2-1; D may be TRBD1 or TRBD2 (6 bases each). V gave up 0 bases and J gave up 7 bases, with 13 bases separating them. This CDR3 spans 15 amino acids. Germline CDR1 and CDR2: WNHNN and SYGVQD (reference sequence). For the CDR3, the DNA is TGCGCCAGCAGTGAGTCAGGAGGGGGTCTTAATGAGCAGTTCTTC. Its protein product is CASSESGGGLNEQFF.

The table lists this clonotype with many counts. The chain has TRBV2 and TRBJ1-3, with TRBD1 matching 7 bases. The germline V gene encodes CDR1 SNHLY and CDR2 FYNNEI. With 7 bases clipped from V and 2 bases from J, the junction kept 5 bases outside the gene matches. The CDR3 is 14 amino acids. The CDR3 nucleotides read TGTGCCAGCAAGGGACAGATAGCTGGAAACACCATATATTTT. Its translation: CASKGQIAGNTIYF.

This clonotype was counted between two and nine times. The J gene is TRBJ1-2, the V gene TRBV18, with 7 bases that match TRBD1. CDR3 length: 13 amino acids. Germline CDR1 KGHSH, CDR2 LQKENI. V was clipped by 6 bases and J by 3 bases; unmatched bases: 4. The CDR3 nucleotides are TGTGCCAGCTCCGTCGACAGGGACTATGGCTACACCTTC. Amino acid sequence: CASSVDRDYGYTF.

This clonotype came up a few times. The J gene is TRBJ2-2, the V gene TRBV6-5; 8 bases are shared with TRBD1. Germline V lookup: CDR1 MNHEY, CDR2 SVGAGI. Trimming at V came to 6 bases and at J to 2 bases, leaving 2 bases not matched to a gene. This CDR3 comprises 14 residues. CDR3 in amino acids: CASRTGDNTGELFF. CDR3 in DNA: TGTGCCAGCAGGACAGGGGACAACACCGGGGAGCTGTTTTTT.

The table lists this clonotype with a few counts. The rearrangement links TRBV4-2 to TRBJ2-7; 8 bases line up with TRBD2. The V gene's germline CDR1 is LGHNA and CDR2 YNFKEQ. With 1 base clipped from V and 1 base from J, the junction kept 3 bases outside the gene matches. The CDR3 has 15 residues. CDR3 region: CASSQGERGSYEQYF. The CDR3 DNA reads TGTGCCAGCAGCCAAGGGGAGCGGGGGTCCTACGAGCAGTACTTC.

The rearrangement uses TRBV11-2 and TRBJ1-6; 7 nucleotides line up with TRBD1. The V gene end was trimmed by 1 base and the J gene end by 0 bases; junction bases not matched to a gene: 6. CDR1 is SGHAT, CDR2 FQNNGV, per germline. The length of the CDR3 is 18 residues. The CDR3 sequence is CASSLGVGQSSYNSPLHF. Here the CDR3 DNA reads TGTGCCAGCAGCTTAGGAGTGGGACAGAGCTCCTATAATTCACCCCTCCACTTT.